One and the same sample provided the 8 T cell receptor beta chains below, sequenced in a study of OX40 agonist ivuxolimab in advanced cancers. The protocol used for the library was the immunoSEQ multiplex PCR assay. TCRdb took over this immuneACCESS table, retaining in-frame rearrangements with V and J assigned. Such tables are incomplete; in checked studies, under half of the missing clones stem from an unresolved V gene, and the remainder is unexplained. The sample includes 45,000 to 60,000 clones, with around 84% observed a single time. The ten largest clones add up to around a quarter of the sample. The specimen comprised CD4+ or CD8+ T cells sorted from blood, sampled in a trial of the OX40 agonist ivuxolimab. The receptors derive from an adult with an advanced solid tumor such as melanoma, head and neck, liver or kidney cancer.

The chain couples TRBV4-2 to TRBJ2-2; D might be TRBD2 (6 bases). The germline V gene has CDR1 LGHNA and CDR2 YNFKEQ. This CDR3 region has 14 residues. V dropped 0 bases and J dropped 6 bases, with 8 bases sitting between them. The CDR3 coding sequence is TGTGCCAGCAGCCAAGAGCGCGGGGCCGGGGAGCTGTTTTTT. Translating it yields CASSQERGAGELFF.

J is TRBJ2-3 and V is TRBV15; D ambiguous. With 3 bases removed from V and 5 bases from J, the gap between germline ends came to 9 bases. This CDR3 is built from 13 residues. Germline loops: CDR1 LNHNV, CDR2 YYDKDF (reference sequence). As DNA, the CDR3 is TGTGCCACCAGCAGCTTCCTAGGAGATACGCAGTATTTT. Translated: CATSSFLGDTQYF.

This rearrangement joins TRBV30 to TRBJ2-7, with 8 bases matching TRBD1. In germline, CDR1 is GTSNPN, CDR2 SVGIG (reference sequence). The CDR3 runs 16 residues. Unmatched junction bases numbered 9, after V lost 2 bases and J lost 0 bases. CDR3: CAWSPGTGASSYEQYF. The CDR3 bases are TGTGCCTGGAGTCCCGGGACAGGAGCTAGCTCCTACGAGCAGTACTTC.

The chain carries TRBV27 and TRBJ1-5; 7 bases map to TRBD1. Unmatched junction bases numbered 6, after V lost 3 bases and J lost 7 bases. This CDR3 has 14 residues. Germline assignment: CDR1 MNHEY and CDR2 SMNVEV (reference sequence). This CDR3 is CASSFIGGVQPQHF. The CDR3 DNA is TGTGCCAGCAGTTTTATAGGGGGCGTACAGCCCCAGCATTTT.

J is TRBJ2-1 and V is TRBV27, with TRBD1 matching 7 bases. Per the germline V gene, CDR1 is MNHEY and CDR2 is SMNVEV (reference sequence). The CDR3 sequence is 15 residues long. The V segment lost 6 bases and the J segment 3 bases; nucleotides outside the gene matches: 8. The CDR3 here is CASSTQGDGYNEQFF. CDR3 sequence (DNA): TGTGCCAGCAGCACTCAGGGGGATGGCTACAATGAGCAGTTCTTC.

This rearrangement joins TRBV4-2 to TRBJ1-3; D is perhaps TRBD1 (5 bases). The CDR3 is 20 amino acids. Germline V gene sequence: CDR1 LGHNA, CDR2 YNFKEQ. Trimming stripped 2 bases from V and 0 bases from J, with 23 bases between. The DNA of the CDR3 is TGTGCCAGCAGCCAATCTCAGGGACCCCCCTTAGCGAGCTCTGGAAACACCATATATTTT. It translates to CASSQSQGPPLASSGNTIYF.

The chain uses TRBV11-2 and TRBJ2-1; 11 bases fit TRBD2. Trimming cost V 2 bases and J 9 bases; bases outside gene matches: 12. The CDR3 runs to 17 residues. Germline CDR1 reads SGHAT; CDR2 reads FQNNGV. The CDR3, as DNA: TGTGCCAGCAGCTTACTTGGGGAGCCGACTAGCGGGGCTGAGCAGTTCTTC. As protein: CASSLLGEPTSGAEQFF.

The rearrangement joins TRBV7-6 to TRBJ1-1; D is unresolved. The length of the CDR3 is 12 residues. V lost 4 bases, J lost 7 bases, and 10 bases lay in between. Germline V gene lookup returns CDR1 SGHVS and CDR2 FNYEAQ. The CDR3 nucleotides are TGTGCCAGCAGCTCTGAAGCTAATGAAGCTTTCTTT. Protein: CASSSEANEAFF.